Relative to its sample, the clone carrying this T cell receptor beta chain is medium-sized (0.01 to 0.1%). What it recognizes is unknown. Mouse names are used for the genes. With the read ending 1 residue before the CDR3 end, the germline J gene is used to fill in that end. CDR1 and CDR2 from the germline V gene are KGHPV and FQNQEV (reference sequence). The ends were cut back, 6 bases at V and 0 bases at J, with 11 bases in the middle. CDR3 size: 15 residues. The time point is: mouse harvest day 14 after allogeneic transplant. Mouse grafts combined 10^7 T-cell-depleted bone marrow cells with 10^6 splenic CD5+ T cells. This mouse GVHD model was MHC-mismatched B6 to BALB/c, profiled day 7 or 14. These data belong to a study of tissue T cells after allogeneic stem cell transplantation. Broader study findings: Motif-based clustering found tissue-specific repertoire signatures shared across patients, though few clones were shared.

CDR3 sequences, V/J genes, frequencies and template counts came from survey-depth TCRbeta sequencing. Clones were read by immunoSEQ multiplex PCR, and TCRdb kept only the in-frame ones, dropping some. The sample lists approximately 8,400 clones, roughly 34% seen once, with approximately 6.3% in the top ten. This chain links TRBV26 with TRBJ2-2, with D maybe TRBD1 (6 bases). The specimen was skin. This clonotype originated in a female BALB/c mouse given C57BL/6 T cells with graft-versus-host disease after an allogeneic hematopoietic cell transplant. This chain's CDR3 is CASSPGQANTGQLYF. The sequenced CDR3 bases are TGTGCCAGCAGCCCGGGACAAGCAAACACCGGGCAGCTCTAC.